These 19 T cell receptor beta chains were sequenced from one sample in a study of regulatory T cells in long-lasting Graves disease. Investigators prepared the TCR beta libraries by applying iRepertoire HTBI primers and Arm-PCR of CDR3 regions. TCRdb called the multiplex PCR reads again in MiXCR, with one record for every CDR3 protein. Among about 210,000 distinct CDR3 sequences, roughly 19% were seen once, and the ten largest hold approximately 10%. Time point here: newly diagnosed GD, antithyroid drugs for less than 3 months. The TCR library used RNA extracted from PBMCs. These records were also assigned to another study, of T cells in Graves' hyperthyroidism and ophthalmopathy.

The specimen was peripheral blood mononuclear cells (PBMCs), collected at new diagnosis, from a patient treated with antithyroid drugs. The receptors shown here come from a woman younger than 45 with Graves disease.

The gene calls are TRBV25-1 and TRBJ1-1, with D hard to call. CDR3 length: 10 amino acids. Trimming took 6 bases from V and 10 from J, leaving 9 bases between them. Looked up from germline, CDR1 is MGHDK and CDR2 is SYGVNS. This chain's CDR3 is CASRHLRAFF. The CDR3 coding sequence is TGTGCCAGCAGGCATTTGCGAGCTTTCTTT.

This clonotype has ten or more counts. J is TRBJ2-1 and V is TRBV3-1; 14 bases map to TRBD2. CDR1 and CDR2 from the germline V gene are LGHDT and YNNKEL (reference sequence). The CDR3 covers 17 residues. With V trimmed by 4 bases and J by 6 bases, 8 bases remained unmatched. CDR3 bases: TGTGCCAGCAGCCGAGGACTAGCGGGAGGACTAGTCAATGAGCAGTTCTTC. Translation gives CASSRGLAGGLVNEQFF.

This clonotype showed up just a few times. The gene calls are TRBV6-4 and TRBJ1-3; no definite D call. Trimming shortened V by 9 bases and J by 2 bases, and 11 bases separated the two germline ends. The CDR3 is 13 amino acids. Germline V CDR1 and CDR2: MRHNA, SNTAGT. Here the CDR3 reads CARPRETGNTIYF. CDR3 sequence (DNA): TGTGCCAGGCCCCGGGAGACTGGAAACACCATATATTTT.

As concerns this clonotype: It differs at one base from a far larger clone, so likely a read error. The CDR3 reads CASSDPAQGPNNYGYTF. The CDR3 bases are TGTGCCAGCAGTGATCCTGCACAGGGGCCGAATAACTATGGCTACACCTTC. The chain links TRBV27 to TRBJ1-2; 7 bases are shared with TRBD1. The germline CDR1 and CDR2 sequences are MNHEY and SMNVEV (reference sequence). The CDR3 consists of 17 residues. V was pared by 5 bases and J by 1 base, with 13 bases of the junction left unmatched.

This clonotype was counted ten times or more. This chain joins TRBV27 and TRBJ2-7; possibly TRBD2 for D (5 bases). Per germline, CDR1 MNHEY and CDR2 SMNVEV (reference sequence). V lost 2 bases and J 1 base, leaving 6 bases between the germline ends. This CDR3 contains 13 residues. The CDR3 nucleotides read TGTGCCAGCAGTTTAACTAGGTCCTACGAGCAGTACTTC. It translates to CASSLTRSYEQYF.

This chain connects TRBV5-8 to TRBJ1-5, with D possibly matching TRBD1 (5 bases). Per the germline V gene, CDR1 is SGHTS and CDR2 is YDEGEE. This CDR3 spans 16 amino acids. Trimming removed 0 bases from V and 4 bases from J, with 14 bases in between. In nucleotides, the CDR3 is TGTGCCAGCAGCTTGGAGAGGGCAGGGAAGAATCAGCCCCAGCATTTT. Its protein product is CASSLERAGKNQPQHF.

This clonotype was observed many times. The chain couples TRBV4-1 to TRBJ2-6; TRBD1 is a possible D gene (6 bases). This CDR3 is 17 amino acids long. CDR1 and CDR2 from the germline V gene are MGHRA and YSYEKL. V lost 0 bases and J 2 bases, leaving 11 bases between the germline ends. CDR3 sequence reads: CASSQDWQGTGANVLTF. CDR3 nucleotide sequence: TGCGCCAGCAGCCAAGATTGGCAGGGGACTGGGGCCAACGTCCTGACTTTC.

The sample holds many counts of this clonotype. The genes are TRBV15 and TRBJ1-5; 7 bases are shared with TRBD1. The CDR3 is 16 amino acids. Germline V gene data show CDR1 as LNHNV and CDR2 as YYDKDF (reference sequence). Trimming removed 3 bases from V and 2 bases from J; junction bases left unmatched: 7. The CDR3 coding sequence is TGTGCCACCAGCAGCATAACAGGGGAGGGCAATCAGCCCCAGCATTTT. It translates to CATSSITGEGNQPQHF.

There are a few counts of this clonotype. This may be a read error: a much more frequent sequence differs by one nucleotide. The chain employs TRBV19 and TRBJ1-1; D may be TRBD1 (5 bases). V gave up 6 bases and J gave up 4 bases, with 9 bases separating them. In germline, CDR1 is LNHDA, CDR2 SQIVND (reference sequence). The CDR3 length is 12 residues. In DNA form, the CDR3 reads TGTGCCAGTAGAGCAGGGTCCACTGAAGCTTTCTTT. Amino acid sequence: CASRAGSTEAFF.

This clonotype was detected ten times or more. For the CDR3, the DNA is TGTGCCTGGAGTGGACAGACAAATCAGCCCCAGCATTTT. Encoded protein: CAWSGQTNQPQHF. The chain couples TRBV30 to TRBJ1-5, with a tentative D call TRBD1 (5 bases). CDR3 length equals 13 residues. Trimming removed 1 base at V and 4 bases at J, with 8 bases between. In germline, CDR1 is GTSNPN, CDR2 SVGIG (reference sequence).

This clonotype was counted ten times or more. This CDR3 is CASGGLASYEQYF. Written as DNA, the CDR3 is TGTGCCAGCGGGGGACTAGCGAGCTACGAGCAGTACTTC. The rearrangement uses TRBV2 and TRBJ2-7; 10 bases are a match to TRBD2. The germline CDR1 and CDR2 sequences are SNHLY and FYNNEI. J gave up 3 bases and V 8 bases, and 4 bases lay outside the gene matches. This CDR3 region has 13 residues.

The chain is built from TRBV12-3 or TRBV12-4 and TRBJ1-1; TRBD1 matches 8 bases. V dropped 1 base and J dropped 0; count of bases not matched to a gene: 10. The CDR3 is 18 amino acids. The CDR3 bases are TGTGCCAGCAGTTTAGGTTTGGCAGGGGGCAGGTTGAACACTGAAGCTTTCTTT. It yields the protein CASSLGLAGGRLNTEAFF.

This clonotype was observed many times. The rearrangement links TRBV2 to TRBJ2-5; 9 nucleotides line up with TRBD1. CDR3 length equals 16 residues. Trimming at V came to 5 bases and at J to 2 bases, leaving 9 bases not matched to a gene. Germline CDR1 and CDR2: SNHLY and FYNNEI. The CDR3 sequence is CASSPLDRGVQETQYF. In DNA form, the CDR3 reads TGTGCCAGCAGTCCCTTGGACAGGGGCGTTCAAGAGACCCAGTACTTC.

This clonotype has just a few counts. CDR3 residues: CASSEFGSETQYF. The CDR3 nucleotides are TGTGCCAGCAGTGAATTCGGCTCGGAGACCCAGTACTTC. This chain uses TRBV25-1 with TRBJ2-5; no clear D. CDR3 length: 13 amino acids. Trimming left V 1 base short and J 5 bases short, with 8 bases between. CDR1 is MGHDK and CDR2 is SYGVNS in the germline V gene.

CDR3 nucleotide sequence: TGTGCCAGCAGCCGGGGCACAGCTTTACAAGAGACCCAGTACTTC. It translates to CASSRGTALQETQYF. V usage is TRBV11-2 and J usage is TRBJ2-5; D might be TRBD1 or TRBD2, each matching 5 bases. The V and J ends lost 5 bases and 2 bases respectively, with 15 bases between them. The germline gives CDR1 SGHAT, CDR2 FQNNGV. The CDR3 is made up of 15 amino acids.

In its sample, this clonotype was seen many times. V usage is TRBV6-5 and J usage is TRBJ2-6; D is perhaps TRBD1 (5 bases). Looked up from germline, CDR1 is MNHEY and CDR2 is SVGAGI. V was cut by 2 bases and J by 0 bases, with 5 bases left in between. The CDR3 spans 15 residues. CDR3 DNA: TGTGCCAGCAGTTACGACAGCTCTGGGGCCAACGTCCTGACTTTC. Translating it yields CASSYDSSGANVLTF.

This clonotype came up many times. At one boundary the junction diverges from the germline segment, which might be a read error. The chain employs TRBV5-1 and TRBJ2-3, with 7 bases matching TRBD2. This CDR3 is built from 16 residues. Looked up from germline, CDR1 is SGHRS and CDR2 is YFSETQ. CDR3 protein: CASSLAIASGTDTQYF. CDR3 sequence (DNA): TGTGCCAGCAGCTTGGCCATTGCTAGCGGCACCGATACGCAGTATTTT.

This clonotype occurred a few times. The V call is TRBV7-6, the J call TRBJ1-3, with 7 bases matching TRBD1. The germline gives CDR1 SGHVS, CDR2 FNYEAQ. The CDR3 consists of 14 residues. The V and J ends lost 6 bases and 8 bases, in that order; junction bases with no gene match: 10. In DNA form, the CDR3 reads TGTGCCAGCAGTTATGACAGGGCGGTTGACACCATATATTTT. Translation gives CASSYDRAVDTIYF.

A remark on this clonotype: Since a far larger clone is one base different, this is likely a read error. J is TRBJ2-1 and V is TRBV27, with D maybe TRBD1 (5 bases). The germline V and J ends were trimmed by 6 bases and 10 bases, with 22 bases remaining between them. The CDR3 loop spans 15 amino acids. From germline, CDR1 is MNHEY and CDR2 SMNVEV (reference sequence). The CDR3 nucleotides are TGTGCCAGCAGCACGACAGCTCTCCCCTACTACGAGCAGTTCTTC. Amino acids: CASSTTALPYYEQFF.